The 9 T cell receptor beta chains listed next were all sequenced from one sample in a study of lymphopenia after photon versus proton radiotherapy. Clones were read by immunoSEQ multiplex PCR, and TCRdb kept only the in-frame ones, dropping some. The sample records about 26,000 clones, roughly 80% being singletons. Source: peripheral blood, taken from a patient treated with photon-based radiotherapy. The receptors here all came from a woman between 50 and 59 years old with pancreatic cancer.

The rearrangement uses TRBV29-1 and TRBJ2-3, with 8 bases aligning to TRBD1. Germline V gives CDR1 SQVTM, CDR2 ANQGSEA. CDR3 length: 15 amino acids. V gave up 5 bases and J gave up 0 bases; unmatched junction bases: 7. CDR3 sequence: CSVTDRGLSTDTQYF. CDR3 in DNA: TGCAGCGTTACTGACAGGGGCCTTAGCACAGATACGCAGTATTTT.

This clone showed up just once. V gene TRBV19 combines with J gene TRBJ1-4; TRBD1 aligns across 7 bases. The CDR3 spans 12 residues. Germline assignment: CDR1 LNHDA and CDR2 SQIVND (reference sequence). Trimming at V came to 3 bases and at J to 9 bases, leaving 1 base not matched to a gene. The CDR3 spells CASSMTGKKLFF. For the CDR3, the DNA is TGTGCCAGTAGTATGACAGGGAAAAAACTGTTTTTT.

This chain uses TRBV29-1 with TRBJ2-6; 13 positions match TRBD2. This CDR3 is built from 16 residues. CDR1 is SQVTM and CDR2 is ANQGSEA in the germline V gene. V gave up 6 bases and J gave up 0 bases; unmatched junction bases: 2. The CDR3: CSVWTSGGSGANVLTF. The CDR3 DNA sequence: TGCAGCGTGTGGACTAGCGGGGGCTCTGGGGCCAACGTCCTGACTTTC.

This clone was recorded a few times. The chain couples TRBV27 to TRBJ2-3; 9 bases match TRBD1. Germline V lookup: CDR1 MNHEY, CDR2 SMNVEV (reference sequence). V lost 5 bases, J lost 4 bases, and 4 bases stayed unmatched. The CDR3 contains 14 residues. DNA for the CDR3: TGTGCCAGCAGTCCGTGGACAGGGGCAGATACGCAGTATTTT. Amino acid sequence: CASSPWTGADTQYF.

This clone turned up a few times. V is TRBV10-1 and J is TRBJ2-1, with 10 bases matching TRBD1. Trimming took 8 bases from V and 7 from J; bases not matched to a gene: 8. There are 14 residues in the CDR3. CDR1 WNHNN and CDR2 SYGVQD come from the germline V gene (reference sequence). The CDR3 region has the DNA TGCGCCAGCCGGAGGACAGGGGGAGAGAATGAGCAGTTCTTC. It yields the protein CASRRTGGENEQFF.

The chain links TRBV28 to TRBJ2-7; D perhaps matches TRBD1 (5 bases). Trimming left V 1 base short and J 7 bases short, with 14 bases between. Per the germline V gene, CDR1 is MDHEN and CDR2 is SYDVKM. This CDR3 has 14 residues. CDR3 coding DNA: TGTGCCAGCAGTTTATTGGGGCAGGGTCGAGAGCAGTACTTC. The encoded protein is CASSLLGQGREQYF.

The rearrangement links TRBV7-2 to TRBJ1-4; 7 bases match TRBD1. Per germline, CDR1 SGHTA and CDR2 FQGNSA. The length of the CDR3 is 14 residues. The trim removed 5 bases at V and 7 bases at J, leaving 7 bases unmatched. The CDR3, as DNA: TGTGCCAGCAGCCCACAGGGGAGGGGTGAAAAACTGTTTTTT. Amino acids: CASSPQGRGEKLFF.

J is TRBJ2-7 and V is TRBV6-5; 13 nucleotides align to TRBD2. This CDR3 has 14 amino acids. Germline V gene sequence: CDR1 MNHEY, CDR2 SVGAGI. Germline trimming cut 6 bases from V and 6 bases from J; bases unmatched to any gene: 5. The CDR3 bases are TGTGCCAGCAGAATCGGGACTAGCGGGATCGAGCAGTACTTC. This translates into CASRIGTSGIEQYF.

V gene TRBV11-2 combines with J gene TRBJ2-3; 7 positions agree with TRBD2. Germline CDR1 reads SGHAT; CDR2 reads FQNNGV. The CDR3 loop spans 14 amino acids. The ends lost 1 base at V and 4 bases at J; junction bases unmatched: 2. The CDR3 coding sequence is TGTGCCAGCAGCTTAGGCGGGAGATCAGATACGCAGTATTTT. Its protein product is CASSLGGRSDTQYF.